These 14 T cell receptor beta chains share one sample of origin, sequenced in a study of metastatic and nonmetastatic thyroid tumors. TCRdb re-clonotyped the PCR reads through MiXCR. The repertoire holds roughly 30,000 clones, with roughly 23% as singletons. Each patient went into thyroid surgery without having received any treatment. The specimen was blood. The origin of the receptors is a female donor with papillary thyroid cancer or a benign thyroid nodule (not recorded which). Some clones in this sample may be carry-over from other donors' samples.

The sample holds many counts of this clone. This rearrangement joins TRBV29-1 to TRBJ2-2; 10 bases agree with TRBD2. The germline gives CDR1 SQVTM, CDR2 ANQGSEA. The CDR3 totals 14 residues. The junction had 9 bases not matched to a gene; V was cut back by 7 bases and J by 7 bases. CDR3 in amino acids: CSGGLAGDVGELFF. Written as DNA, the CDR3 is TGCAGCGGTGGCCTAGCGGGAGACGTCGGGGAGCTGTTTTTT.

This clone was seen ten or more times. The rearrangement links TRBV5-8 to TRBJ1-1, with unresolved D. This CDR3 has 13 amino acids. The germline V and J ends were trimmed by 0 bases and 0 bases, with 3 bases remaining between them. CDR1 is SGHTS, CDR2 YDEGEE, per germline. The CDR3 region is CASSLGVNTEAFF. The CDR3 nucleotides read TGTGCCAGCAGCTTGGGTGTGAACACTGAAGCTTTCTTT.

At least ten counts were recorded for this clone. The CDR3 loop reads CASSQDQENRGLGYEQYF. The CDR3 DNA reads TGCGCCAGCAGCCAAGATCAAGAGAACAGGGGGTTAGGATACGAGCAGTACTTC. The rearrangement links TRBV4-3 to TRBJ2-7; TRBD1 agrees at 8 bases. There are 18 residues in the CDR3. Germline loops: CDR1 LGHNA, CDR2 YSLEER. The trim removed 0 bases at V and 4 bases at J, leaving 14 bases unmatched.

Ten or more counts support this clone. V gene TRBV5-1 combines with J gene TRBJ2-5; the match to TRBD1 covers 10 bases. The CDR3 covers 15 residues. Trimming removed 4 bases from V and 4 bases from J; junction bases left unmatched: 7. Germline CDR1 reads SGHRS; CDR2 reads YFSETQ. The CDR3 protein is CASSAWDRGRETQYF. The CDR3 region has the DNA TGCGCCAGCAGCGCGTGGGACAGGGGTCGAGAGACCCAGTACTTC.

The sample holds many counts of this clone. The same CDR3 is also encoded by other DNA sequences in this sample. The chain combines TRBV4-2 with TRBJ2-5; 10 nucleotides line up with TRBD2. Germline CDR1 is LGHNA and CDR2 is YNFKEQ. This CDR3 spans 18 amino acids. J was trimmed by 4 bases and V by 4 bases; bases with no gene match: 15. CDR3 residues: CASSRGRAAGGPIETQYF. CDR3 sequence (DNA): TGTGCCAGCAGCCGAGGACGGGCAGCGGGAGGGCCAATAGAGACCCAGTACTTC.

This clone showed up many times. In DNA, the CDR3 is TGCGCCAGCAGTTGGCCAGAGTTCTACGAGCAGTACTTC. This gives the protein CASSWPEFYEQYF. This chain uses TRBV5-1 with TRBJ2-7; D gene unclear. Trimming cost V 5 bases and J 3 bases, with 12 bases left between them. Germline assignment: CDR1 SGHRS and CDR2 YFSETQ. The CDR3 runs to 13 residues.

This clone was seen repeatedly, ten times or more. This clone may be a read error of a much larger clone one base away. This sample includes further DNA sequences coding for the same CDR3. The chain couples TRBV7-6 to TRBJ1-4; 9 nucleotides line up with TRBD1. In germline, CDR1 is SGHVS, CDR2 FNYEAQ. The CDR3 extends over 14 amino acids. The CDR3 region is CASSSGQGREKLFF. The CDR3 nucleotides read TGTGCCAGCAGCTCCGGACAGGGGCGAGAAAAACTGTTTTTC.

To note about this clone: One end of the junction is discordant with germline, which a read error may explain. The chain couples TRBV5-1 to TRBJ2-7; TRBD2 agrees at 8 bases. Germline assignment: CDR1 SGHRS and CDR2 YFSETQ. The CDR3 covers 15 residues. The CDR3, as DNA: TGCTCCAGCAGCACGGGTCCGGGACTAGGCTACGAGCAGTACTTT. It specifies CSSSTGPGLGYEQYF. The full variable domain, its missing parts supplied by reference TRBV5-1 and TRBJ2-7, is KAGVTQTPRYLIKTRGQQVTLSCSPISGHRSVSWYQQTPGQGLQFLFEYFSETQRNKGNFPGRFSGRQFSNSRSEMNVSTLELGDSALYLCSSSTGPGLGYEQYFGPGTRLTVT.

A note on this clone: Relative to the germline gene, one junction end is altered; a read error may explain this. V gene TRBV15 combines with J gene TRBJ2-3; D is unclear. The CDR3 sequence is 18 residues long. Germline V lookup: CDR1 LNHNV, CDR2 YYDKDF (reference sequence). The CDR3 reads CVTSRDPASIPITDTQYF. CDR3 DNA: TGTGTCACCAGCAGAGATCCCGCTTCCATACCTATCACAGATACGCAGTATTTT.

The chain carries TRBV6-1 and TRBJ2-7, with D hard to call. The germline V gene encodes CDR1 MNHNS and CDR2 SASEGT. This CDR3 is 13 amino acids long. V lost 0 bases and J 9 bases, leaving 12 bases between the germline ends. CDR3 sequence (DNA): TGTGCCAGCAGTGAAGCGCTTTTTGTCTTGCAGTACTTC. Translation gives CASSEALFVLQYF.

The V call is TRBV20-1, the J call TRBJ2-6, with 8 positions matching TRBD2. The J segment lost 4 bases and the V segment lost 0 bases, leaving 5 bases of the junction unmatched. CDR1 and CDR2 from the germline V gene are DFQATT and SNEGSKA (reference sequence). The CDR3 loop spans 16 amino acids. The CDR3, as DNA: TGCAGTGCTAGAGATGCGGGGGGCGCGGGGGCCAACGTCCTGACTTTC. Translation: CSARDAGGAGANVLTF.

This clone was counted between two and nine times. The J gene is TRBJ2-6, the V gene TRBV6-4; 10 positions agree with TRBD1. Germline V CDR1 and CDR2: MRHNA, SNTAGT. The J segment lost 1 base and the V segment lost 7 bases, leaving 4 bases of the junction unmatched. The CDR3 runs to 16 residues. The CDR3: CASIGQGGSGANVLTF. CDR3 sequence (DNA): TGTGCCAGCATCGGACAGGGGGGATCTGGGGCCAACGTCCTGACTTTC.

The rearrangement joins TRBV6-1 to TRBJ1-2, with D possibly matching TRBD1 (6 bases). The V gene lost 1 base and the J gene lost 8 bases, with 11 bases spanning the gap. Germline assignment: CDR1 MNHNS and CDR2 SASEGT. The CDR3 consists of 13 residues. CDR3 loop: CASSEVRGKGYTF. The CDR3 DNA follows: TGTGCCAGCAGTGAAGTCAGGGGAAAGGGCTACACCTTC.

This clone was observed a handful of times. The junction shows a germline mismatch at one end, possibly a read error. The sample holds other DNA sequences that translate to the same CDR3. The V call is TRBV25-1, the J call TRBJ2-3, with 8 nucleotides matching TRBD1. The germline gives CDR1 MGHDK, CDR2 SYGVNS. The CDR3 is 15 amino acids. CDR3 nucleotide sequence: TGTGCCAGCAGTGAAGGTGACAGGGGCGCAGATACACAGTATTTT. Amino acids: CASSEGDRGADTQYF.